The 29 T cell receptor beta chains in this list originate from one sample, sequenced in a study of blood T cell repertoires in COVID-19. TCRdb's table, derived via immunoSEQ multiplex PCR, lists solely in-frame clones and lacks some. Here the sample spans about 170,000 clones, approximately 81% being singletons. Sequencing was done on a sample of peripheral blood. Receptor source: a man younger than 35 with active or convalescent COVID-19.

The CDR3: CASRQGIFNEQFF. DNA for the CDR3: TGTGCCAGCAGACAGGGGATTTTCAATGAGCAGTTCTTC. The rearrangement links TRBV2 to TRBJ2-1; TRBD1 matches 7 bases. Germline V gene data show CDR1 as SNHLY and CDR2 as FYNNEI. V gave up 6 bases and J gave up 6 bases; unmatched junction bases: 5. This CDR3 has 13 amino acids.

This sequence joins TRBV6-4 and TRBJ2-3; 7 bases agree with TRBD1. V lost 2 bases, J lost 4 bases, and 9 bases stayed unmatched. Germline assignment: CDR1 MRHNA and CDR2 SNTAGT. The length of the CDR3 is 16 residues. The CDR3 coding sequence is TGTGCCAGCAGTGACGTCAGAACAGGGGACCCAGATACGCAGTATTTT. Amino acid sequence: CASSDVRTGDPDTQYF.

This chain uses TRBV5-4 with TRBJ2-7; a weak D match, TRBD1 (5 bases). V was clipped by 2 bases and J by 6 bases, with 15 bases between them. The V gene's germline CDR1 is SGHNT and CDR2 YYREEE (reference sequence). This CDR3 has 14 amino acids. This chain's CDR3 is CASSFLGQGTEQYF. The DNA of the CDR3 is TGTGCCAGCAGCTTCCTTGGGCAGGGCACCGAGCAGTACTTC. Looking up the rest from reference TRBV5-4 and TRBJ2-7 gives the full variable domain: ETGVTQSPTHLIKTRGQQVTLRCSSQSGHNTVSWYQQALGQGPQFIFQYYREEENGRGNFPPRFSGLQFPNYSSELNVNALELDDSALYLCASSFLGQGTEQYFGPGTRLTVT.

This chain joins TRBV27 and TRBJ1-2; tentatively, D is TRBD1 (5 bases). The CDR3 is made up of 20 amino acids. The V gene lost 2 bases and the J gene lost 4 bases, with 29 bases spanning the gap. Germline CDR1 is MNHEY and CDR2 is SMNVEV (reference sequence). The chain's CDR3 is CASSLRSPIFGEGHRYGYTF. In DNA, the CDR3 is TGTGCCAGCAGTTTAAGGTCCCCCATTTTCGGGGAGGGGCATCGCTATGGCTACACCTTC.

The rearrangement uses TRBV11-3 and TRBJ2-7; 8 nucleotides match TRBD1. The CDR3 covers 13 residues. The V and J ends lost 4 bases and 7 bases, in that order; junction bases with no gene match: 6. Germline lookup yields CDR1 SGHNT and CDR2 YENEEA. The CDR3 DNA is TGTGCCAGCAGCTCCTTGACAGGGGAGGAGCAGTACTTC. Residues: CASSSLTGEEQYF.

The CDR3 DNA follows: TGTGCCAGCAGCTTATCTCGTGGGACAGGGGGCGCAGGAAACACCATATATTTT. Translation gives CASSLSRGTGGAGNTIYF. V usage is TRBV7-8 and J usage is TRBJ1-3; 12 bases match TRBD1. Germline assignment: CDR1 SGHVS and CDR2 FQNEAQ. The V segment lost 2 bases and the J segment 4 bases; nucleotides outside the gene matches: 9. The CDR3 extends over 18 amino acids.

The rearrangement links TRBV10-3 to TRBJ1-1; 10 bases map to TRBD1. The germline V gene has CDR1 ENHRY and CDR2 SYGVKD. The trim removed 1 base at V and 2 bases at J, leaving 13 bases unmatched. The CDR3 is made up of 19 amino acids. The CDR3 is CAISEFGQGGRPHNTEAFF. For the CDR3, the DNA is TGTGCCATCAGTGAGTTCGGACAGGGGGGGAGACCCCACAACACTGAAGCTTTCTTT.

This sequence joins TRBV6-2 or TRBV6-3 and TRBJ1-5; 7 bases agree with TRBD1. The length of the CDR3 is 13 residues. The germline gives CDR1 MNHEY, CDR2 SVGEGT. Trimming cost V 5 bases and J 11 bases; bases outside gene matches: 9. CDR3 DNA: TGTGCCAGCAGTCCGAGGGGGCTTGGGGCCCAGCATTTT. Translated: CASSPRGLGAQHF.

This clone was seen once. The V gene is TRBV4-1, the J gene TRBJ1-4; TRBD1 matches 7 bases. CDR3 length: 15 residues. Losses at the gene ends were 0 bases for V and 5 bases for J; bases not matched to a gene: 3. CDR1 and CDR2 from the germline V gene are MGHRA and YSYEKL. The CDR3: CASSQEGTANEKLFF. CDR3 nucleotides: TGCGCCAGCAGCCAAGAAGGGACAGCCAATGAAAAACTGTTTTTT.

The rearrangement links TRBV7-2 to TRBJ1-3; TRBD1 matches 8 bases. Unmatched junction bases numbered 8, after V lost 2 bases and J lost 2 bases. Germline V gene lookup returns CDR1 SGHTA and CDR2 FQGNSA. CDR3 length: 17 residues. The chain's CDR3 is CASSLFVGQGTGNTIYF. DNA of the CDR3: TGTGCCAGCAGCTTATTTGTAGGACAGGGAACTGGAAACACCATATATTTT.

The V call is TRBV6-6, the J call TRBJ1-5; no definite D call. Germline loops: CDR1 MNHNY, CDR2 SVGAGI (reference sequence). V was shortened by 5 bases and J by 0 bases, with 20 bases between the two germline ends. The CDR3 loop spans 18 amino acids. Here the CDR3 DNA reads TGTGCCAGCAGTCAAATATCAAAAGTTTTAGCTAGCAATCAGCCCCAGCATTTT. Protein: CASSQISKVLASNQPQHF.

The rearrangement uses TRBV4-2 and TRBJ1-6, with D perhaps matching TRBD1 (6 bases). The CDR3 loop spans 17 amino acids. Germline CDR1 LGHNA, CDR2 YNFKEQ. Trimming pared 1 base from V and 9 bases from J, leaving 19 bases between. In DNA, the CDR3 is TGTGCCAGCAGCCAAGTTTTGGGAACAGGGTCTGGTTCACCCCTCCACTTT. Translated, it gives CASSQVLGTGSGSPLHF.

CDR3 sequence (DNA): TGTGCCAGCAGCGGTCAGGACTGGGTGGCTAACAATGAGCAGTTCTTC. Translated: CASSGQDWVANNEQFF. The chain links TRBV21-1 to TRBJ2-1; no DNA check was done on the table's D call, TRBD2. TRBV21-1 is marked as a pseudogene. The CDR3 contains 16 residues.

The chain couples TRBV5-4 to TRBJ1-2; tentative D call: TRBD1 (5 bases). The V and J ends lost 0 bases and 4 bases respectively, with 7 bases between them. The CDR3 runs to 13 residues. Germline-derived CDR1 and CDR2 are SGHNT and YYREEE (reference sequence). This CDR3 is CASSLDRFYGYTF. The CDR3 DNA reads TGTGCCAGCAGCTTGGACAGGTTCTATGGCTACACCTTC.

This chain uses TRBV4-1 with TRBJ1-2, with TRBD1 matching 7 bases. Germline trimming cut 1 base from V and 7 bases from J; bases unmatched to any gene: 9. Germline CDR1 reads MGHRA; CDR2 reads YSYEKL. The CDR3 covers 15 residues. For the CDR3, the DNA is TGCGCCAGCAGCCAAGGCACAGGGGCGCGAAGTGGCTACACCTTC. Its protein is CASSQGTGARSGYTF.

This clone has just one count. The chain has TRBV29-1 and TRBJ2-7, with D perhaps matching TRBD1 (6 bases). Deletions cut 4 bases from V and 3 bases from J, with 13 bases between. Per the germline V gene, CDR1 is SQVTM and CDR2 is ANQGSEA. The CDR3 contains 13 residues. The CDR3 nucleotides are TGCAGCGTTGCTCGGACAGAGCGCTACGAGCAGTACTTC. Translated, it gives CSVARTERYEQYF.

V usage is TRBV6-5 and J usage is TRBJ2-5; 10 bases align to TRBD2. The CDR3 runs 14 residues. Trimming took 9 bases from V and 4 from J; bases not matched to a gene: 8. Per the germline V gene, CDR1 is MNHEY and CDR2 is SVGAGI. The CDR3 here is CARAAGGPGETQYF. The CDR3 DNA reads TGTGCCAGGGCAGCGGGGGGGCCTGGAGAGACCCAGTACTTC.

The rearrangement joins TRBV11-3 to TRBJ2-1; D is perhaps TRBD2 (6 bases). In germline, CDR1 is SGHNT, CDR2 YENEEA. The CDR3 is 15 amino acids. Trimming took off 2 bases at V and 10 bases at J, with 18 bases between the two ends. In nucleotides, the CDR3 is TGTGCCAGCAGCTTACTAGACGGCGGCGGGGCAGAGCAGTTCTTC. Translated, it gives CASSLLDGGGAEQFF.

The V call is TRBV10-3, the J call TRBJ2-3; a possible D gene is TRBD2 (7 bases). This CDR3 contains 13 residues. V lost 4 bases to trimming and J lost 5 bases, with 10 bases between them. The germline V gene encodes CDR1 ENHRY and CDR2 SYGVKD. In DNA form, the CDR3 reads TGTGCCATCAGTGGGGGGGGCCTAGATACGCAGTATTTT. It translates to CAISGGGLDTQYF.

A single count supports this clone. This chain joins TRBV5-1 and TRBJ1-2; unclear D gene. The CDR3 length is 15 residues. Germline-derived CDR1 and CDR2 are SGHRS and YFSETQ. V was trimmed by 4 bases and J by 4 bases, leaving 17 bases between them. The CDR3 loop reads CASSVGLGAVYGYTF. In DNA form, the CDR3 reads TGCGCCAGCAGCGTAGGACTAGGAGCAGTCTATGGCTACACCTTC.

This chain links TRBV30 with TRBJ1-5; no clear D gene. Germline V gene lookup returns CDR1 GTSNPN and CDR2 SVGIG (reference sequence). V lost 2 bases, J lost 6 bases, and 11 bases lay in between. The CDR3 covers 13 residues. CDR3 amino acids: CAWSLLFGQPQHF. CDR3 nucleotides: TGTGCCTGGAGTTTACTATTCGGTCAGCCCCAGCATTTT.

The J gene is TRBJ2-7, the V gene TRBV6-4; TRBD2 matches 9 bases. The junction had 3 bases not matched to a gene; V was cut back by 6 bases and J by 0 bases. In germline, CDR1 is MRHNA, CDR2 SNTAGT. CDR3 length: 14 amino acids. The CDR3 nucleotides are TGTGCCAGCAGCCCACTAGCGGGCTCCTACGAGCAGTACTTC. It yields the protein CASSPLAGSYEQYF.

The chain has TRBV5-1 and TRBJ2-2; D perhaps matches TRBD1 (6 bases). CDR1 is SGHRS and CDR2 is YFSETQ in the germline V gene. CDR3 length: 15 amino acids. Trimming cost V 2 bases and J 1 base, with 9 bases left between them. CDR3 DNA: TGCGCCAGCAGCTTTATGGACAGGAACACCGGGGAGCTGTTTTTT. It specifies CASSFMDRNTGELFF.

The rearrangement uses TRBV4-3 and TRBJ2-2; maybe TRBD2 (6 bases). The germline gives CDR1 LGHNA, CDR2 YSLEER. V lost 1 base and J 5 bases, leaving 11 bases between the germline ends. The CDR3 runs to 15 residues. CDR3 DNA: TGCGCCAGCAGCCAAGTCGGGGCGGGGACCGGGGAGCTGTTTTTT. It translates to CASSQVGAGTGELFF.

The chain links TRBV6-5 to TRBJ1-4, with D unclear. The V gene's germline CDR1 is MNHEY and CDR2 SVGAGI. Trimming pared 4 bases from V and 7 bases from J, leaving 13 bases between. There are 14 residues in the CDR3. Here the CDR3 reads CASSSVYQREKLFF. CDR3 sequence (DNA): TGTGCCAGCAGTTCGGTTTACCAGCGTGAAAAACTGTTTTTT.

The V call is TRBV28, the J call TRBJ2-1; D ambiguous. The germline V gene has CDR1 MDHEN and CDR2 SYDVKM. Trimming left V 4 bases short and J 0 bases short, with 10 bases between. This CDR3 comprises 15 residues. CDR3 region: CASSSHSSSYNEQFF. The DNA for the CDR3 is TGTGCCAGCAGTTCTCACTCTAGCTCCTACAATGAGCAGTTCTTC.

The table lists this clone with a few counts. This chain connects TRBV6-5 to TRBJ2-2; perhaps TRBD1 as D (5 bases). The CDR3 is 16 amino acids. The germline V and J ends were trimmed by 0 bases and 3 bases, with 11 bases remaining between them. Germline loops: CDR1 MNHEY, CDR2 SVGAGI. The CDR3 reads CASSYSSQGYTGELFF. The CDR3 region has the DNA TGTGCCAGCAGTTACTCGAGTCAGGGTTACACCGGGGAGCTGTTTTTT.

The rearrangement uses TRBV7-3 and TRBJ1-6; D might be TRBD1 (5 bases). The CDR3 loop spans 13 amino acids. Trimming pared 1 base from V and 10 bases from J, leaving 8 bases between. Germline loops: CDR1 SGHTA, CDR2 FQGTGA. Written as DNA, the CDR3 is TGTGCCAGCAGCTTAAGCAGGGCCTCACCCCTCCACTTT. Translation gives CASSLSRASPLHF.

The chain combines TRBV6-2 or TRBV6-3 with TRBJ2-5, with 9 bases matching TRBD2. J gave up 7 bases and V 6 bases, and 12 bases lay outside the gene matches. The length of the CDR3 is 15 residues. Germline V gene lookup returns CDR1 MNHEY and CDR2 SVGEGT. CDR3: CASSLQIAGVGTQYF. CDR3 bases: TGTGCCAGCAGCCTACAAATAGCGGGAGTAGGGACCCAGTACTTC.